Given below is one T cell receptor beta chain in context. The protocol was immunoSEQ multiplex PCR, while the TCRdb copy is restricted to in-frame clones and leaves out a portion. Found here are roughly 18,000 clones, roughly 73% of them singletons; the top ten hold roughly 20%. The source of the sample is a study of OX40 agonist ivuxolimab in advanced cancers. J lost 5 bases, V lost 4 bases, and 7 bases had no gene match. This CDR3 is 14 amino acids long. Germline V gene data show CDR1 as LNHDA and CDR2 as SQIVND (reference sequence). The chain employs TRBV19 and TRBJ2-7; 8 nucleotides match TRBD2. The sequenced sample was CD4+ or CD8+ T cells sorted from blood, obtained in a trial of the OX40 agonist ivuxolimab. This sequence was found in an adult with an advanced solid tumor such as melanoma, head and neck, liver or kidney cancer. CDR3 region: CASSSREGPDEQYF. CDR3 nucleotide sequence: TGTGCCAGTAGTAGTCGGGAGGGCCCAGACGAGCAGTACTTC.